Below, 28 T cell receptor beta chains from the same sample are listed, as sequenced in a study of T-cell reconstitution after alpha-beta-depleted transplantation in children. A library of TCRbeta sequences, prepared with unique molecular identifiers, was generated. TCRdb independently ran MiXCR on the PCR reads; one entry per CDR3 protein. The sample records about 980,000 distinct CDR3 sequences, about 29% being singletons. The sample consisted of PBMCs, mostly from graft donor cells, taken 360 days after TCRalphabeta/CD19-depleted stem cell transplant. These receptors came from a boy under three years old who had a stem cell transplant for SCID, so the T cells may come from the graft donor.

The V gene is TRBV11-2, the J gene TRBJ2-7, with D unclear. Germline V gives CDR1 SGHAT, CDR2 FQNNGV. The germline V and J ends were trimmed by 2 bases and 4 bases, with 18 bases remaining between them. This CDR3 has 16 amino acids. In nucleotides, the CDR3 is TGTGCCAGCAGCTTACTACCCTGGGCGGAAGGGTACGAGCAGTACTTC. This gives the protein CASSLLPWAEGYEQYF.

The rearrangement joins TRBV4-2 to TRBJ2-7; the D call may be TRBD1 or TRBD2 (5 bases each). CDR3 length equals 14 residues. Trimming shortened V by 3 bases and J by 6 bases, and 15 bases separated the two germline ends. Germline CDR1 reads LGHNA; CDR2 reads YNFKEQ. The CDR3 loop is CASSQEDIRGEQYF. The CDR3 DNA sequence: TGTGCCAGCAGCCAGGAGGACATCCGCGGCGAGCAGTACTTC.

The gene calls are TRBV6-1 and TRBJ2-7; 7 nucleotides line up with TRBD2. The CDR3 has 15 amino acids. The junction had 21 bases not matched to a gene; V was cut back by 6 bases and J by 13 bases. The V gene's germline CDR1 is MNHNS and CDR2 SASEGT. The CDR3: CASSTTRSTSASRYF. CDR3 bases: TGTGCCAGCAGCACAACCCGCTCTACTAGCGCAAGTCGATACTTC.

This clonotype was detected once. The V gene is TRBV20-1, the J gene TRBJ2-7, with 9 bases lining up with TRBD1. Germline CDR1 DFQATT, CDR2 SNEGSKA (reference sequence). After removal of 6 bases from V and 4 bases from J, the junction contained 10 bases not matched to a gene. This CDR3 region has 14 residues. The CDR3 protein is CSALTGTGLYEQYF. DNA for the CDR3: TGCAGTGCGCTTACCGGGACAGGGTTGTACGAGCAGTACTTC.

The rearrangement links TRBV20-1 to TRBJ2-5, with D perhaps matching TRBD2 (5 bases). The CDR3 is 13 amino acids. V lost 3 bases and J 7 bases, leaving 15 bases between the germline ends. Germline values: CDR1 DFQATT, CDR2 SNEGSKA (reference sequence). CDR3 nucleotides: TGCAGTGCTAGGACTACCCTGGCAGGGACCCAGTACTTC. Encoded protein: CSARTTLAGTQYF.

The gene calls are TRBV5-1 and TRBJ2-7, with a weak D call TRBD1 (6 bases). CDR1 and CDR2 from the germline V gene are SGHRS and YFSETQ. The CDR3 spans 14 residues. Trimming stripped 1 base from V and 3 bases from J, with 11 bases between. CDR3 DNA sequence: TGCGCCAGCAGCTTGAGAGTAGGGGGCTACGAGCAGTACTTC. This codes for CASSLRVGGYEQYF.

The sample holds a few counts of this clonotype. The chain's CDR3 is CASSYGRTSVTGELFF. The CDR3 DNA is TGTGCCAGCAGTTACGGTAGGACCTCTGTCACCGGGGAGCTGTTTTTT. This chain links TRBV6-2 or TRBV6-3 with TRBJ2-2; no definite D call. The CDR3 is 16 amino acids. The germline V gene has CDR1 MNHEY and CDR2 SVGEGT. Deletions cut 2 bases from V and 4 bases from J, with 14 bases between.

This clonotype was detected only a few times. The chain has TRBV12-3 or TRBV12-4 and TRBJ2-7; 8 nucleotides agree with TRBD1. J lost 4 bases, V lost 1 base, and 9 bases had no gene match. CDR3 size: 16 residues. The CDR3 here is CASSLGRTGLAYEQYF. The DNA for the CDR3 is TGTGCCAGCAGTTTAGGGAGGACAGGGCTGGCGTACGAGCAGTACTTC.

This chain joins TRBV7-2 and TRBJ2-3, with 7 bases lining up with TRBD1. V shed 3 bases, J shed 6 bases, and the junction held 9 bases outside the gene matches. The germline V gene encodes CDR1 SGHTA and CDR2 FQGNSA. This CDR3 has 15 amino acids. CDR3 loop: CASSFVGQDVDTQYF. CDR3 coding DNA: TGTGCCAGCAGCTTTGTAGGACAGGACGTCGATACGCAGTATTTT.

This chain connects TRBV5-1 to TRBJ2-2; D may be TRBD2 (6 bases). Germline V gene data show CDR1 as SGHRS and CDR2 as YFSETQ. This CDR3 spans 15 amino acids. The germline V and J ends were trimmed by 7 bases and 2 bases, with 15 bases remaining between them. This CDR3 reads CASRPGDFNTGELFF. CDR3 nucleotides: TGCGCCAGCCGCCCCGGGGACTTCAACACCGGGGAGCTGTTTTTT. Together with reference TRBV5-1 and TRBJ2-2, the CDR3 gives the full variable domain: KAGVTQTPRYLIKTRGQQVTLSCSPISGHRSVSWYQQTPGQGLQFLFEYFSETQRNKGNFPGRFSGRQFSNSRSEMNVSTLELGDSALYLCASRPGDFNTGELFFGEGSRLTVL.

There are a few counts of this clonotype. The CDR3 loop is CASSSLELTGELFF. The CDR3, as DNA: TGTGCCAGCAGCTCCCTAGAACTCACCGGGGAGCTGTTTTTT. This chain joins TRBV14 and TRBJ2-2; D remains unclear. CDR1 is SGHDN and CDR2 is FVKESK in the germline V gene. V was pared by 5 bases and J by 4 bases, with 11 bases between. The length of the CDR3 is 14 residues.

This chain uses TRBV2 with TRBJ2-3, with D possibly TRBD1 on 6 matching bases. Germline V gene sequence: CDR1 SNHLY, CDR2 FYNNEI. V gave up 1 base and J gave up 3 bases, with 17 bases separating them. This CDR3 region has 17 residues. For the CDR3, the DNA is TGTGCCAGCAGTGAAGACGATACAGGGTTTTGGACAGATACGCAGTATTTT. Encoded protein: CASSEDDTGFWTDTQYF.

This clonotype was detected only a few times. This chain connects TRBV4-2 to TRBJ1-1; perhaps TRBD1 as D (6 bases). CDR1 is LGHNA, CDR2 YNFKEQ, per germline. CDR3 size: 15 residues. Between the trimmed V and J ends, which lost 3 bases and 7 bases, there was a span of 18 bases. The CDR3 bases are TGTGCCAGCAGCCAGGATAGGGGGGGCTTGAGTGAAGCTTTCTTT. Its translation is CASSQDRGGLSEAFF.

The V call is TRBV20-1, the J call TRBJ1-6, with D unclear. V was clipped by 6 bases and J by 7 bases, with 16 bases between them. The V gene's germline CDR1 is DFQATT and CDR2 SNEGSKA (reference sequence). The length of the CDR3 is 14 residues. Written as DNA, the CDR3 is TGCAGTGCCACCACAAACTTTAGAAATTCACCCCTCCACTTT. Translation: CSATTNFRNSPLHF.

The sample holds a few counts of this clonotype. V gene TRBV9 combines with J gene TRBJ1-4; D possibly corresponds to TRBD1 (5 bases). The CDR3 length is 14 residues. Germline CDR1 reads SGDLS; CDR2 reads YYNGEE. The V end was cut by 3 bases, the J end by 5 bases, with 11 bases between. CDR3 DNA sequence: TGTGCCAGCAGCGCCGGGACTGCAAATGAAAAACTGTTTTTT. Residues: CASSAGTANEKLFF.

CDR3 loop: CASSLAYRVAYNEQFF. The CDR3 nucleotides are TGCGCCAGCAGCTTAGCGTACAGGGTTGCCTACAATGAGCAGTTCTTC. The chain uses TRBV5-1 and TRBJ2-1; D might be TRBD1 (6 bases). The CDR3 spans 16 residues. The germline gives CDR1 SGHRS, CDR2 YFSETQ. Deletions cut 2 bases from V and 2 bases from J, with 14 bases between.

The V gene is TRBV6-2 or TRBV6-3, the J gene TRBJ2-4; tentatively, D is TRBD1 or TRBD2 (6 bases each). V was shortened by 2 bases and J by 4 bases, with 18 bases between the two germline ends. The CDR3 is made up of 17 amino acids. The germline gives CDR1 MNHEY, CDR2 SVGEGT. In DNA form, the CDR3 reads TGTGCCAGCAGTTACCGGGGGCGGATGGGGCTTAAAAACATTCAGTACTTC. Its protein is CASSYRGRMGLKNIQYF.

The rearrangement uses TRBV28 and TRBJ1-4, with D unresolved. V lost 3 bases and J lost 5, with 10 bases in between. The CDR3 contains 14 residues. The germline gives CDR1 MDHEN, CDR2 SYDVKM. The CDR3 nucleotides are TGTGCCAGCAGTTTGACTTGGGAGAATGAAAAACTGTTTTTT. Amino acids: CASSLTWENEKLFF.

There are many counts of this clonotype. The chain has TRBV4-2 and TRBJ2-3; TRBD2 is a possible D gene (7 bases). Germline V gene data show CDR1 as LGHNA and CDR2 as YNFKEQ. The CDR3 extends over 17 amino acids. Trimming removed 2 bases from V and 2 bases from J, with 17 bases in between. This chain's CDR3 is CASSQRRGPADTDTQYF. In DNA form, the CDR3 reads TGTGCCAGCAGCCAACGGCGGGGGCCGGCCGACACAGATACGCAGTATTTT.

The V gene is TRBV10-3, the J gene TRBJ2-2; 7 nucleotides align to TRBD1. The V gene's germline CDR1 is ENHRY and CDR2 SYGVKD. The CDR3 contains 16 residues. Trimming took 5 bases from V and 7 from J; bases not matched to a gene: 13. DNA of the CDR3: TGTGCCATCAGTCACCCGGGACAGATGTCGGACGGGGAGCTGTTTTTT. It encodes CAISHPGQMSDGELFF.

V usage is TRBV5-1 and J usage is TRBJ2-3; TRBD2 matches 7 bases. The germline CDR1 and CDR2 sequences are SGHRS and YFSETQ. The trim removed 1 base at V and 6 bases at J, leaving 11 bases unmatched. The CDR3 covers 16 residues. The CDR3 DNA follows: TGCGCCAGCAGCTTGATAGTAGCGGGCCCCTCGGATACGCAGTATTTT. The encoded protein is CASSLIVAGPSDTQYF.

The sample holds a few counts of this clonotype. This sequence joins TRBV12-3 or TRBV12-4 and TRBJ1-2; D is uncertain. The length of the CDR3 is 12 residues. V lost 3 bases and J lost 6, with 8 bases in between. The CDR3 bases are TGTGCCAGCAGTTTGGGGAGGAATGGCTACACCTTC. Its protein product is CASSLGRNGYTF.

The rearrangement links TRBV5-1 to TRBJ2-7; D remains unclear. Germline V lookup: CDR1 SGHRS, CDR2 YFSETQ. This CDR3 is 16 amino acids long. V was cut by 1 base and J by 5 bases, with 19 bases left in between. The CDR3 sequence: CASSLKMTDPNDEQYF. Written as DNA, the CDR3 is TGCGCCAGCAGCTTGAAAATGACTGACCCAAACGACGAGCAGTACTTC.

In nucleotides, the CDR3 is TGTGCCAGCAGGCCGTATCAGATTAATGAAAAACTGTTTTTT. It encodes CASRPYQINEKLFF. The V gene is TRBV6-1, the J gene TRBJ1-4; D ambiguous. CDR3 size: 14 residues. The V gene's germline CDR1 is MNHNS and CDR2 SASEGT. V was cut by 6 bases and J by 4 bases, with 12 bases left in between.

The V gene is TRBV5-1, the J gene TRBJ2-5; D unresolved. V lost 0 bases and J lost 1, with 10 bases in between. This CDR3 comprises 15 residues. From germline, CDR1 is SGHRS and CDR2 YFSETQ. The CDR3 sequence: CASSLGGRIQETQYF. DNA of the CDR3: TGCGCCAGCAGCTTGGGCGGACGGATCCAAGAGACCCAGTACTTC.

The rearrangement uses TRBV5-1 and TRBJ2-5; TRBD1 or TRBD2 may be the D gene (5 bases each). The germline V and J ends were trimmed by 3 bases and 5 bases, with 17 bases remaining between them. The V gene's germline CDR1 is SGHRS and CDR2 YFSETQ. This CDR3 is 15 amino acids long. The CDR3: CASSWGTPEGETQYF. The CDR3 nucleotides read TGCGCCAGCAGCTGGGGGACCCCAGAGGGGGAGACCCAGTACTTC.

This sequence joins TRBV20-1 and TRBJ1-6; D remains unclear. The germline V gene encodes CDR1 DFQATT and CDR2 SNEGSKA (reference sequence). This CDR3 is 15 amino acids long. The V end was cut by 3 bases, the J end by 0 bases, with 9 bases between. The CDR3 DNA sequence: TGCAGTGCTAGTCCCCTGAGCTCCTATAATTCACCCCTCCACTTT. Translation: CSASPLSSYNSPLHF.

The CDR3 DNA follows: TGTGCCAGCAGTTACGAGCCAACTAATGAAAAACTGTTTTTT. It yields the protein CASSYEPTNEKLFF. The chain links TRBV6-5 to TRBJ1-4; D gene unclear. The length of the CDR3 is 14 residues. In germline, CDR1 is MNHEY, CDR2 SVGAGI. Trimming pared 2 bases from V and 0 bases from J, leaving 4 bases between.